This T cell receptor beta chain was obtained from a study of memory CD4+ T cells and cytomegalovirus serostatus. Study-level information: Healthy Belgian adult donors included about nine CMV-positive and more than 20 CMV-negative people. Study outcomes and limitations: The CMV-associated TCR signature appears largely within the CD4+ memory repertoire.

Profiling relied on immunoSEQ multiplex PCR, and the TCRdb table lists in-frame clones only, not all of them. This table holds fewer than 40,000 clones, 70% to 80% found once. The sort gate was single viable CD3+CD4+CD8-CD45RO+ cells for memory CD4+ T cells. Serostatus was set by detecting CMV pp150, pp28, p38, p52 IgG. Concerning this clone itself: The antigen is unknown.

CDR1 is MNHNY, CDR2 SVGAGI, per germline (reference sequence). This CDR3 spans 15 amino acids. V was trimmed by 0 bases and J by 1 base, leaving 10 bases between them. V gene TRBV6-6 combines with J gene TRBJ2-7; D possibly corresponds to TRBD2 (5 bases). The TCR was taken from an adult in good health and CMV-seropositive. The sequenced sample was memory CD4+ T cells from blood. CDR3 sequence: CASSYSTGSSYEQYF. The DNA of the CDR3 is TGTGCCAGCAGTTACTCAACGGGGTCTTCCTACGAGCAGTACTTC.